Presented here are 14 T cell receptor beta chains from one specimen sequenced in a study of regulatory T cells in long-lasting Graves disease. Time point noted: newly diagnosed GD, antithyroid drugs for less than 3 months. TCR sequences were obtained from RNA taken from PBMCs. Arm-PCR of CDR3 regions and iRepertoire HTBI primers were used to build TCR beta libraries. In TCRdb, the multiplex PCR reads were re-called with MiXCR into one record per CDR3 protein. The sample lists around 400,000 distinct CDR3 sequences, about a sixth seen once, with approximately 21% in the top ten. Sequencing used peripheral blood mononuclear cells (PBMCs), obtained at new diagnosis, from a patient treated with antithyroid drugs. The receptors were gathered from a female donor with Graves disease.

This clonotype was picked up many times. V is TRBV4-3 and J is TRBJ1-1; 7 bases align to TRBD1. The trim removed 0 bases at V and 9 bases at J, leaving 10 bases unmatched. CDR3 length equals 15 residues. CDR1 LGHNA and CDR2 YSLEER come from the germline V gene. In nucleotides, the CDR3 is TGCGCCAGCAGCCAAGATAGGTCGACAGGGAGTAAAGCTTTCTTT. It specifies CASSQDRSTGSKAFF.

This clonotype was seen many times. The chain employs TRBV12-3 or TRBV12-4 and TRBJ1-4; D may be TRBD1 (5 bases). The CDR3 consists of 14 residues. V gave up 6 bases and J gave up 7 bases, with 15 bases separating them. The CDR3 region has the DNA TGTGCCAGCAGCCTGGGACTGGGAGGTGAAAAACTGTTTTTT. As protein: CASSLGLGGEKLFF.

This clonotype has at least ten counts. This sequence joins TRBV7-2 and TRBJ2-2; 7 positions match TRBD1. This CDR3 is built from 15 residues. The junction had 7 bases not matched to a gene; V was cut back by 3 bases and J by 6 bases. Germline CDR1 is SGHTA and CDR2 is FQGNSA. The CDR3 sequence: CASSLWTGNAGELFF. The CDR3 DNA sequence: TGTGCCAGCAGCTTGTGGACAGGCAATGCCGGGGAGCTGTTTTTT.

This clonotype has only a few counts. V is TRBV12-3 or TRBV12-4 and J is TRBJ2-7; tentatively, D is TRBD1 (6 bases). This CDR3 has 17 amino acids. V dropped 6 bases and J dropped 6 bases, with 27 bases sitting between them. The CDR3 region has the DNA TGTGCCAGCAGCCCCACAACGACAGGTCTCTTGATCGGCGAGCAGTACTTC. This encodes CASSPTTTGLLIGEQYF.

This clonotype was observed at least ten times. The chain is built from TRBV2 and TRBJ1-1; 11 bases map to TRBD1. CDR3 length equals 15 residues. The trim removed 4 bases at V and 4 bases at J, leaving 5 bases unmatched. Germline V gene lookup returns CDR1 SNHLY and CDR2 FYNNEI. CDR3 protein: CASSATGTGGTEAFF. CDR3 in DNA: TGTGCCAGCAGTGCAACCGGGACAGGGGGCACTGAAGCTTTCTTT.

In regard to this clonotype: A read error is possible here, since a much larger clone lies one base away. No conserved phenylalanine or tryptophan ends this CDR3, so it is likely a read error. The chain carries TRBV5-1 and TRBJ1-5; D gene uncertain. The CDR3 length is 14 residues. V was pared by 0 bases and J by 5 bases, with 9 bases between. Germline V gene lookup returns CDR1 SGHRS and CDR2 YFSETQ. The CDR3: CASSLASGDQPQHI. Here the CDR3 DNA reads TGCGCCAGCAGCTTGGCTTCAGGAGATCAGCCCCAGCATATT.

The gene calls are TRBV20-1 and TRBJ2-3; 10 nucleotides agree with TRBD1. Germline CDR1 is DFQATT and CDR2 is SNEGSKA (reference sequence). Unmatched junction bases numbered 13, after V lost 5 bases and J lost 8 bases. This CDR3 contains 15 residues. In DNA form, the CDR3 reads TGCAGTGCTGGGGGAGGACAGGGGGTAGCGTCTACGCAGTATTTT. Translating it yields CSAGGGQGVASTQYF.

This clonotype showed up many times. The chain links TRBV29-1 to TRBJ2-1, with 9 bases identical to TRBD2. The V gene end was trimmed by 5 bases and the J gene end by 8 bases; junction bases not matched to a gene: 10. CDR1 is SQVTM and CDR2 is ANQGSEA in the germline V gene. The CDR3 covers 14 residues. CDR3 sequence reads: CSVLGSGRIYEQFF. In DNA form, the CDR3 reads TGCAGCGTTTTAGGTAGCGGGAGAATCTATGAGCAGTTCTTC.

In the case of this clonotype: Possible read error: a much larger clone is one base away. The V gene is TRBV10-3, the J gene TRBJ2-3; D is ambiguous. CDR1 ENHRY and CDR2 SYGVKD come from the germline V gene. The CDR3 totals 15 residues. CDR3 nucleotide sequence: TGTGCCATCAGTGGGACCCCGGGCGGAACAGATGCGCAGTATTTT. It is translated as CAISGTPGGTDAQYF.

In its sample, this clonotype was seen many times. The genes are TRBV5-1 and TRBJ1-3; D ambiguous. Germline assignment: CDR1 SGHRS and CDR2 YFSETQ. This CDR3 comprises 17 residues. V shed 2 bases and J shed 0 bases, with 15 bases lying between them. The CDR3 sequence is CASSLPDGESSGNTIYF. Here the CDR3 DNA reads TGCGCCAGCAGCTTACCGGACGGAGAGAGCTCTGGAAACACCATATATTTT.

In its sample, this clonotype was seen a few times. One junction end disagrees with the germline gene, perhaps due to a read error. This chain joins TRBV29-1 and TRBJ2-1; D is undetermined. Germline V gene lookup returns CDR1 SQVTM and CDR2 ANQGSEA. This CDR3 is built from 13 residues. The CDR3 here is CSVVTLFANEQLF. The DNA for the CDR3 is TGCAGCGTGGTCACCTTATTTGCCAATGAGCAGCTCTTC.

At least ten counts were recorded for this clonotype. V gene TRBV7-3 combines with J gene TRBJ1-1, with unresolved D. The germline V gene encodes CDR1 SGHTA and CDR2 FQGTGA. The CDR3 is 14 amino acids. Trimming removed 1 base at V and 4 bases at J, with 10 bases between. Here the CDR3 DNA reads TGTGCCAGCAGCTTAAAGGGTAGTGGCACTGAAGCTTTCTTT. Encoded protein: CASSLKGSGTEAFF.

Of note for this clonotype: One end of the junction is discordant with germline, which a read error may explain. The chain links TRBV25-1 to TRBJ1-4, with 10 nucleotides matching TRBD1. Germline-derived CDR1 and CDR2 are MGHDK and SYGVNS. The CDR3 contains 13 residues. CDR3 loop: CASSELDRGPRVF. In nucleotides, the CDR3 is TGTGCCAGCAGTGAACTCGACAGGGGGCCGCGGGTTTTT.

About this clonotype: A single base is all that separates this from a far larger clone, so a read error is likely. The chain combines TRBV11-3 with TRBJ2-7, with TRBD2 as a possible D gene (5 bases). The germline V gene encodes CDR1 SGHNT and CDR2 YENEEA. CDR3 length: 14 residues. The CDR3 sequence is CTSSLRGRSYEQYF. DNA of the CDR3: TGTACCAGCAGCTTACGAGGGCGCTCCTACGAGCAGTACTTC.